This TCR beta chain stems from a study of identical twins. General study points: It was cross-sectional statistical analysis, not following the same donors, that the conclusions relied on.

In every case, the donor was a healthy Caucasian. This clonotype occurred a few times. Antigen: not known. Trimming shortened V by 5 bases and J by 5 bases, and 13 bases separated the two germline ends. This CDR3 region has 14 residues. Germline values: CDR1 MNHNS, CDR2 SASEGT. It was template switching that added a universal primer site, and there were unique molecular identifiers on the cDNA. TCRdb re-called the 5' RACE reads with MiXCR, one entry per CDR3 protein. The sample contains about 530,000 distinct CDR3 sequences, roughly 15% of which appear only once. This sample also belongs to another study, concerning yellow fever vaccine responses in identical twins.

The TCR sequence derives from a young woman in good health. The sample comprised CD4+ T cells sorted from blood. J is TRBJ2-1 and V is TRBV6-1; D is unclear. CDR3 DNA: TGTGCCAGCAGTACCCCGCTTGGGAACAATGAGCAGTTCTTC. It is translated as CASSTPLGNNEQFF.